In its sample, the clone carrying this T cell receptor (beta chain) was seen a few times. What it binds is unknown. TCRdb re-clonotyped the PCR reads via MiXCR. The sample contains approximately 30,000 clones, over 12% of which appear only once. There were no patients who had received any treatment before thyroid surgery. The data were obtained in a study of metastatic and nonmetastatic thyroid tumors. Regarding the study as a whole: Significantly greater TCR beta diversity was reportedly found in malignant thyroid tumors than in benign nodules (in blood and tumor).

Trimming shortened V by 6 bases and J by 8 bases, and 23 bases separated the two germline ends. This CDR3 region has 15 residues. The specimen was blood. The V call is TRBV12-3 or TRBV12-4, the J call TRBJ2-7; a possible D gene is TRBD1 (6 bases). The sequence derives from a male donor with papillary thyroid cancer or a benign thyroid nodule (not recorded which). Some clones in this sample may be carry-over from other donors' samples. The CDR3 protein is CASSRSRADSIQQYF. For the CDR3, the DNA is TGTGCCAGCAGCCGAAGCCGAGCGGACAGTATACAGCAGTACTTC.